Following are 14 T cell receptor beta chains from one sample sequenced in a study of beta chain features in type 1 diabetes. What was sequenced were expressed TCRB transcripts, since all of the isolated RNA had been reverse transcribed. Profiled with immunoSEQ multiplex PCR; TCRdb holds only in-frame clones, not every one. Of 900,000 or so clones listed, roughly a sixth are singletons. Sequencing was done on a sample of naive CD4+ T cells from blood. These TCRs come from a young woman in good health.

This clone showed up just a few times. The J gene is TRBJ2-3, the V gene TRBV7-2; D gene uncertain. The CDR3 totals 14 residues. V lost 5 bases to trimming and J lost 3 bases, with 12 bases between them. Germline V gene data show CDR1 as SGHTA and CDR2 as FQGNSA. The CDR3 DNA reads TGTGCCAGCAGCCCGATGACTGTTACAGATACGCAGTATTTT. Protein sequence: CASSPMTVTDTQYF.

This rearrangement joins TRBV5-1 to TRBJ2-7; the D gene is possibly TRBD1 (5 bases). V lost 1 base, J lost 2 bases, and 13 bases lay in between. This CDR3 has 15 residues. Looked up from germline, CDR1 is SGHRS and CDR2 is YFSETQ. This CDR3 is CASSLQGLNPYEQYF. CDR3 bases: TGCGCCAGCAGCTTGCAGGGTCTTAATCCCTACGAGCAGTACTTC.

This rearrangement joins TRBV11-1 to TRBJ2-3; 7 bases match TRBD2. Losses at the gene ends were 4 bases for V and 2 bases for J; bases not matched to a gene: 15. Germline V gene data show CDR1 as SGHAT and CDR2 as FQDESV (reference sequence). There are 18 residues in the CDR3. The CDR3, as DNA: TGTGCCAGCAGCTCATTCACGGGGGGACCGGGAGTCACAGATACGCAGTATTTT. Translation: CASSSFTGGPGVTDTQYF.

The J gene is TRBJ2-5, the V gene TRBV5-4, with D uncertain. This CDR3 has 16 amino acids. CDR1 is SGHNT, CDR2 YYREEE, per germline (reference sequence). V was trimmed by 2 bases and J by 4 bases, leaving 18 bases between them. This CDR3 reads CASSFGYSQSRETQYF. The CDR3 DNA reads TGTGCCAGCAGCTTTGGGTATTCACAATCACGAGAGACCCAGTACTTC.

This clone was detected only a few times. V gene TRBV2 combines with J gene TRBJ2-1; perhaps TRBD2 as D (5 bases). The V end was cut by 2 bases, the J end by 6 bases, with 17 bases between. The CDR3 extends over 16 amino acids. The germline CDR1 and CDR2 sequences are SNHLY and FYNNEI. The CDR3 here is CASSELWVAPFNEQFF. CDR3 bases: TGTGCCAGCAGTGAATTGTGGGTAGCGCCTTTCAATGAGCAGTTCTTC.

This clone has only a few counts. CDR3 loop: CASSSGRWGLAGGLTDTQYF. In DNA, the CDR3 is TGTGCCAGCAGCTCAGGACGGTGGGGACTAGCGGGAGGACTCACAGATACGCAGTATTTT. This sequence joins TRBV7-8 and TRBJ2-3; 15 bases align to TRBD2. CDR1 and CDR2 from the germline V gene are SGHVS and FQNEAQ. With V trimmed by 4 bases and J by 2 bases, 13 bases remained unmatched. This CDR3 has 20 amino acids.

This clone came up a few times. The rearrangement joins TRBV9 to TRBJ2-7, with D perhaps TRBD1 or TRBD2 (7 bases each). Germline V gives CDR1 SGDLS, CDR2 YYNGEE. V was shortened by 3 bases and J by 7 bases, with 23 bases between the two germline ends. The CDR3 totals 16 residues. The chain's CDR3 is CASSAGGPDREGEQYF. The CDR3 DNA is TGTGCCAGCAGCGCCGGGGGCCCCGACAGGGAGGGTGAGCAGTACTTC. The entire variable domain, with the rest obtained from reference TRBV9 and TRBJ2-7, is as follows: DSGVTQTPKHLITATGQRVTLRCSPRSGDLSVYWYQQSLDQGLQFLIQYYNGEERAKGNILERFSAQQFPDLHSELNLSSLELGDSALYFCASSAGGPDREGEQYFGPGTRLTVT.

This clone has only a few counts. The rearrangement uses TRBV6-6 and TRBJ2-5; 10 bases agree with TRBD1. In germline, CDR1 is MNHNY, CDR2 SVGAGI (reference sequence). Unmatched junction bases numbered 9, after V lost 2 bases and J lost 6 bases. The CDR3 is 16 amino acids. CDR3 sequence reads: CASSYQTSDRGKTQYF. CDR3 coding DNA: TGTGCCAGCAGTTACCAAACTTCGGACAGGGGGAAGACCCAGTACTTC.

A few counts support this clone. J is TRBJ2-1 and V is TRBV7-9; 12 bases align to TRBD2. Germline CDR1 SEHNR, CDR2 FQNEAQ (reference sequence). The CDR3 covers 15 residues. V gave up 2 bases and J gave up 8 bases; unmatched junction bases: 4. The CDR3 loop is CASSLMTSGRHEQFF. CDR3 in DNA: TGTGCCAGCAGCTTAATGACTAGCGGGAGACATGAGCAGTTCTTC.

This chain joins TRBV19 and TRBJ2-1; 9 bases align to TRBD1. Trimming took 2 bases from V and 8 from J; bases not matched to a gene: 7. The germline V gene has CDR1 LNHDA and CDR2 SQIVND (reference sequence). The CDR3 spans 15 residues. CDR3 bases: TGTGCCAGTAGTATAACAGGGGGCTATCATTATGAGCAGTTCTTC. The encoded protein is CASSITGGYHYEQFF.

The rearrangement links TRBV10-3 to TRBJ1-4; D gene uncertain. The germline V gene has CDR1 ENHRY and CDR2 SYGVKD. Trimming took off 2 bases at V and 8 bases at J, with 9 bases between the two ends. This CDR3 has 13 residues. The CDR3 spells CAISEQVREKLFF. CDR3 DNA: TGTGCCATCAGTGAGCAGGTACGCGAAAAACTGTTTTTT.

This clone was detected only a few times. The V call is TRBV20-1, the J call TRBJ2-5, with D hard to call. V was cut by 6 bases and J by 4 bases, with 6 bases left in between. Germline V gene data show CDR1 as DFQATT and CDR2 as SNEGSKA (reference sequence). This CDR3 is built from 10 residues. The CDR3 nucleotides are TGCAGTGCCTGGACAGAGACCCAGTACTTC. Protein product: CSAWTETQYF.

This chain joins TRBV7-2 and TRBJ2-2; D is unresolved. The V gene's germline CDR1 is SGHTA and CDR2 FQGNSA. CDR3 length equals 13 residues. V was pared by 5 bases and J by 5 bases, with 9 bases between. The CDR3 spells CASSRDLTGELFF. CDR3 DNA sequence: TGTGCCAGCAGCAGAGACTTAACCGGGGAGCTGTTTTTT.

The chain couples TRBV5-1 to TRBJ2-1; perhaps TRBD1 as D (5 bases). V dropped 2 bases and J dropped 11 bases, with 14 bases sitting between them. The CDR3 is 13 residues long. Germline CDR1 reads SGHRS; CDR2 reads YFSETQ. The CDR3 loop reads CASSFDSWDKQFF. The DNA for the CDR3 is TGCGCCAGCAGCTTCGACAGCTGGGATAAGCAGTTCTTC.